This T cell receptor beta chain was identified in a study of OX40 agonist ivuxolimab in advanced cancers. The germline CDR1 and CDR2 sequences are SGHDT and YYEEEE. The CDR3 runs to 13 residues. V was clipped by 0 bases and J by 3 bases, with 7 bases between them. This clone was observed a few times. TCRdb's copy holds only in-frame clones and misses some; the assay was immunoSEQ multiplex PCR. The sample lists around 130,000 clones; roughly 93% were seen once. The receptor's source is an adult with an advanced solid tumor such as melanoma, head and neck, liver or kidney cancer. The V and J genes are TRBV5-6 and TRBJ2-7; D is ambiguous. The material sequenced was CD4+ or CD8+ T cells sorted from blood, taken in a trial of the OX40 agonist ivuxolimab. The CDR3 bases are TGTGCCAGCAGCTTGGTTACGGTCTACGAGCAGTACTTC. Residues: CASSLVTVYEQYF.